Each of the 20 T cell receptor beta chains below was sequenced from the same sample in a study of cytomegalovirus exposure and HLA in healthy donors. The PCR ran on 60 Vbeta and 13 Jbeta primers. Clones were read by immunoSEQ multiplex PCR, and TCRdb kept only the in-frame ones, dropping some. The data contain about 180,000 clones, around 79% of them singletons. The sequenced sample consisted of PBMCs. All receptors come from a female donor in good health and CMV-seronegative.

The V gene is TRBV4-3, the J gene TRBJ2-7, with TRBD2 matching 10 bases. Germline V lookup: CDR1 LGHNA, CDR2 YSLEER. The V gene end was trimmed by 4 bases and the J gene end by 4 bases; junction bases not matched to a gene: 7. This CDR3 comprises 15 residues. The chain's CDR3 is CASSRLAGVRYEQYF. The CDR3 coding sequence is TGCGCCAGCAGCCGTCTAGCGGGAGTAAGGTACGAGCAGTACTTC.

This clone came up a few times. The CDR3, as DNA: TGTGCCAGTAGTATAGTCGGTTTGCGGGAGCTCCGAGGGGATTCACCCCTCCACTTT. It translates to CASSIVGLRELRGDSPLHF. The chain joins TRBV19 to TRBJ1-6, with a weak D call TRBD1 (5 bases). The CDR3 totals 19 residues. The germline V and J ends were trimmed by 1 base and 8 bases, with 24 bases remaining between them. Germline V gene lookup returns CDR1 LNHDA and CDR2 SQIVND (reference sequence).

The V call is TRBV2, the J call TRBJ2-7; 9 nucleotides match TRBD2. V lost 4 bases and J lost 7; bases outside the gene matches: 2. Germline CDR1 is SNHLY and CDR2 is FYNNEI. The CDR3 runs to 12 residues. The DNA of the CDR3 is TGTGCCAGCAGTGGACTAGCGGCTGAGCAGTACTTC. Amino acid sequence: CASSGLAAEQYF.

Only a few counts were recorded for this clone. The CDR3 DNA follows: TGTGCCGGAGGTACTAACTATGGCTACACCTTC. Protein product: CAGGTNYGYTF. V usage is TRBV19 and J usage is TRBJ1-2, with D unresolved. V shed 11 bases and J shed 0 bases, with 7 bases lying between them. Germline CDR1 is LNHDA and CDR2 is SQIVND (reference sequence). This CDR3 contains 11 residues.

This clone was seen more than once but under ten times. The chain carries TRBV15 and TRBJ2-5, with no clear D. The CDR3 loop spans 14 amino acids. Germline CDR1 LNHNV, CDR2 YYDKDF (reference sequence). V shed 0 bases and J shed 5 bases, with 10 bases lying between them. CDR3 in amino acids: CATSRDRSMETQYF. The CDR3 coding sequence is TGTGCCACCAGCAGAGATAGGAGCATGGAGACCCAGTACTTC.

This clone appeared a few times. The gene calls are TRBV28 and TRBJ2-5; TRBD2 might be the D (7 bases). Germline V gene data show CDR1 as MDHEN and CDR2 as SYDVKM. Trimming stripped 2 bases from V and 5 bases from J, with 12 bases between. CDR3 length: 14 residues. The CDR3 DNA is TGTGCCAGCAGTTTAGGGGGGGCTCGGGAGACCCAGTACTTC. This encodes CASSLGGARETQYF.

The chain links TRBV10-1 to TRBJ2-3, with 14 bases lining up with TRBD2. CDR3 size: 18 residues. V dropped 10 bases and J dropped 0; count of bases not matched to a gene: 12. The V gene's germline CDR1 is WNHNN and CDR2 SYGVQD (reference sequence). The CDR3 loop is CANLGLAGEGSSTDTQYF. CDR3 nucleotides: TGCGCCAACCTGGGACTAGCGGGAGAAGGGTCTAGCACAGATACGCAGTATTTT.

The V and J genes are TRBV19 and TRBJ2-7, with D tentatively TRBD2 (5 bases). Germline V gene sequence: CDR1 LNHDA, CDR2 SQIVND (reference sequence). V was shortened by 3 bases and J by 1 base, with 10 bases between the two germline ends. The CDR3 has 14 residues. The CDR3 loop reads CASSIRGKSYEQYF. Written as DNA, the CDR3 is TGTGCCAGTAGTATTCGGGGAAAGTCCTACGAGCAGTACTTC. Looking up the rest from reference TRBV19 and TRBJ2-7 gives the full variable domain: DGGITQSPKYLFRKEGQNVTLSCEQNLNHDAMYWYRQDPGQGLRLIYYSQIVNDFQKGDIAEGYSVSREKKESFPLTVTSAQKNPTAFYLCASSIRGKSYEQYFGPGTRLTVT.

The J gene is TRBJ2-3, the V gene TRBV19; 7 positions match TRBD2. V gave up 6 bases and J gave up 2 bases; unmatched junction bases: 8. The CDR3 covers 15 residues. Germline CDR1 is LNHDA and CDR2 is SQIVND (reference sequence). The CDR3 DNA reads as TGTGCCAGTAGAGCCTGGGGGGGTAACACAGATACGCAGTATTTT. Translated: CASRAWGGNTDTQYF.

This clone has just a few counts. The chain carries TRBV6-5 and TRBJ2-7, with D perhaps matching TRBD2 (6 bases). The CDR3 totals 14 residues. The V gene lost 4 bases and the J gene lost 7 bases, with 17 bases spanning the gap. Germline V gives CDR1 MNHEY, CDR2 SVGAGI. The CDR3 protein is CASSWDSLGKEQYF. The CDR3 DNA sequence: TGTGCCAGCAGTTGGGACTCCCTGGGGAAGGAGCAGTACTTC.

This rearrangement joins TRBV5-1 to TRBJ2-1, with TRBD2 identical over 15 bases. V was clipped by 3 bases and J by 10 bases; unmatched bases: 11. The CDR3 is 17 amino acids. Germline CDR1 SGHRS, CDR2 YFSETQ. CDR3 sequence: CASSSIPGLAGGGEQFF. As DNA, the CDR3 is TGCGCCAGCAGCTCTATTCCGGGACTAGCGGGAGGAGGAGAGCAGTTCTTC. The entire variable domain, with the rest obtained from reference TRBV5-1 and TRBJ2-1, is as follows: KAGVTQTPRYLIKTRGQQVTLSCSPISGHRSVSWYQQTPGQGLQFLFEYFSETQRNKGNFPGRFSGRQFSNSRSEMNVSTLELGDSALYLCASSSIPGLAGGGEQFFGPGTRLTVL.

The CDR3 region is CASSPRTGRSEAFF. The DNA for the CDR3 is TGTGCCAGCAGCCCAAGGACAGGGAGGTCTGAAGCTTTCTTT. The chain couples TRBV5-8 to TRBJ1-1; 8 bases match TRBD1. The CDR3 is made up of 14 amino acids. Germline V gives CDR1 SGHTS, CDR2 YDEGEE. V gave up 4 bases and J gave up 6 bases; unmatched junction bases: 8.

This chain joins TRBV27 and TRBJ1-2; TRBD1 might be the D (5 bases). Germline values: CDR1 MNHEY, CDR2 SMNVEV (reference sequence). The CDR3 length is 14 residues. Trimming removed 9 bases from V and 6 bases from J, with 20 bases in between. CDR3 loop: CARTNLGLPDGYTF. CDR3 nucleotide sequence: TGTGCCAGGACTAACCTGGGACTCCCCGATGGCTACACCTTC.

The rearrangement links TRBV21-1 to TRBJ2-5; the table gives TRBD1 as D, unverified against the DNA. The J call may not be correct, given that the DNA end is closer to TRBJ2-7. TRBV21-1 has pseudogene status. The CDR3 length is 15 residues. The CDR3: CASSKVTDRGYEQYF. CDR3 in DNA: TGTGCCAGCAGCAAAGTGACGGACAGGGGGTACGAGCAGTACTTC.

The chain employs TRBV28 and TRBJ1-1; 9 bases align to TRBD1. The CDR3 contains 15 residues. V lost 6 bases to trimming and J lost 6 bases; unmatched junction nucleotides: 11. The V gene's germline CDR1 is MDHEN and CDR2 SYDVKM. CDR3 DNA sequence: TGTGCCAGCAGGCGAACCGGGACAGGGTCTCCTGAAGCTTTCTTT. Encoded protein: CASRRTGTGSPEAFF. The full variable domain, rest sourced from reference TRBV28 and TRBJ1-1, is DVKVTQSSRYLVKRTGEKVFLECVQDMDHENMFWYRQDPGLGLRLIYFSYDVKMKEKGDIPEGYSVSREKKERFSLILESASTNQTSMYLCASRRTGTGSPEAFFGQGTRLTVV.

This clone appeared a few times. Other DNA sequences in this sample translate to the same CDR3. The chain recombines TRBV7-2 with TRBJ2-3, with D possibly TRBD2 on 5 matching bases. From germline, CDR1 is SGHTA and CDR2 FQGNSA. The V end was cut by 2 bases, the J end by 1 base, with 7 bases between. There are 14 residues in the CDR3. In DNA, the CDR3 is TGTGCCAGCAGCTTAAGGCGGGGCACAGATACGCAGTATTTT. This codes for CASSLRRGTDTQYF.

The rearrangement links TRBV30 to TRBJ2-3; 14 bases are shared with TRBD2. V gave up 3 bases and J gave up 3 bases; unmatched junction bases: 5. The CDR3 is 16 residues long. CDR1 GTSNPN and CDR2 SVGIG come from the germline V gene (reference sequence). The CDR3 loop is CAWRRLAGGFTDTQYF. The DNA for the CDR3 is TGTGCCTGGAGAAGACTAGCGGGGGGGTTTACAGATACGCAGTATTTT. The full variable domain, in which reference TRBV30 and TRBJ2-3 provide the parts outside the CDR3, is SQTIHQWPATLVQPVGSPLSLECTVEGTSNPNLYWYRQAAGRGLQLLFYSVGIGQISSEVPQNLSASRPQDRQFILSSKKLLLSDSGFYLCAWRRLAGGFTDTQYFGPGTRLTVL.

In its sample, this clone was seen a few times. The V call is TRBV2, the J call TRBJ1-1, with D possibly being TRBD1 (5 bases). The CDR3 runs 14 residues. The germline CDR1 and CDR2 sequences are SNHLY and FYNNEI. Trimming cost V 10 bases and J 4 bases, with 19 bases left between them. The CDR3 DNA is TGTGCCACCCAGTACGGGGGGACCGGCACTGAAGCTTTCTTT. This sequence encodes CATQYGGTGTEAFF.

The CDR3 DNA follows: TGTGCCAGCAGCGAGAGCGGGAGGGGAATCTACGAGCAGTACTTC. Amino acid sequence: CASSESGRGIYEQYF. The rearrangement joins TRBV7-8 to TRBJ2-7; 10 bases are a match to TRBD2. J gave up 3 bases and V 5 bases, and 7 bases lay outside the gene matches. The CDR3 runs 15 residues. Per the germline V gene, CDR1 is SGHVS and CDR2 is FQNEAQ.

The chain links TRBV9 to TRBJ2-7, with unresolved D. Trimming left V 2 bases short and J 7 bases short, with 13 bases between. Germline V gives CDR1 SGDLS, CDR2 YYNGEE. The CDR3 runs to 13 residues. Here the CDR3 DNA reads TGTGCCAGCAGCGTGGAAATTTTCGGGGAGCAGTACTTC. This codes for CASSVEIFGEQYF.